Included here is one T cell receptor (beta chain) sequence, with context. The data originate from a study of PD-L1 blockade in urothelial cancer. Study summary: Patients commenced intravenous atezolizumab, 1,200 mg every 3 weeks, in 2014. The authors examined blood 3 weeks (second dose) and 6 weeks after treatment start.

Profiling relied on immunoSEQ multiplex PCR, and the TCRdb table lists in-frame clones only, not all of them. Among more than 90,000 clones listed, around 90% were seen once. Time point given: peripheral blood 6 weeks after treatment start. This CDR3 is 12 amino acids long. The germline V gene encodes CDR1 SNHLY and CDR2 FYNNEI. V was trimmed by 2 bases and J by 7 bases, leaving 8 bases between them. Sequences were derived from PBMCs, sampled around atezolizumab (anti-PD-L1) treatment. The J gene is TRBJ1-2, the V gene TRBV2; no clear D. The TCR sequence derives from a man in his sixties with urothelial cancer. The CDR3 reads CASSETSGGYTF. CDR3 in DNA: TGTGCCAGCAGTGAAACCTCGGGTGGCTACACCTTC.